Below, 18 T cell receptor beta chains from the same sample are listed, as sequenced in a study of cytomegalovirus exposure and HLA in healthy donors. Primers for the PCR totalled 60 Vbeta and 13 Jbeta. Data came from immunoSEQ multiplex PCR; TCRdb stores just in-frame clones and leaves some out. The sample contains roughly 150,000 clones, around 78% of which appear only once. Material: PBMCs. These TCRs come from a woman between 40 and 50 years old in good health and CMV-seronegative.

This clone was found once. The CDR3 reads CASSLKGEALSSGANVLTF. The CDR3 coding sequence is TGTGCCAGCAGCTTAAAAGGTGAGGCCTTGAGCTCTGGGGCCAACGTCCTGACTTTC. This chain joins TRBV7-9 and TRBJ2-6; D unclear. The germline V gene encodes CDR1 SEHNR and CDR2 FQNEAQ (reference sequence). V gave up 2 bases and J gave up 0 bases, with 17 bases separating them. This CDR3 has 19 amino acids.

The CDR3 DNA follows: TGTGCCTGGAGACAGGAGACTAACTATGGCTACACCTTC. This codes for CAWRQETNYGYTF. The chain uses TRBV30 and TRBJ1-2; tentative D call: TRBD1 (5 bases). CDR3 size: 13 residues. Trimming removed 3 bases from V and 0 bases from J, with 8 bases in between. CDR1 and CDR2 from the germline V gene are GTSNPN and SVGIG (reference sequence). Looking up the rest from reference TRBV30 and TRBJ1-2 gives the full variable domain: SQTIHQWPATLVQPVGSPLSLECTVEGTSNPNLYWYRQAAGRGLQLLFYSVGIGQISSEVPQNLSASRPQDRQFILSSKKLLLSDSGFYLCAWRQETNYGYTFGSGTRLTVV.

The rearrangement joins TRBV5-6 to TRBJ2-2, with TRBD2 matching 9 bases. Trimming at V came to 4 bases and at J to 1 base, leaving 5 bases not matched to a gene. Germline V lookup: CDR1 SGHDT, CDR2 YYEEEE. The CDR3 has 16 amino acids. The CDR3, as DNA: TGTGCCAGCAGCCGTAGCGGGAGTCTGAACACCGGGGAGCTGTTTTTT. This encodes CASSRSGSLNTGELFF.

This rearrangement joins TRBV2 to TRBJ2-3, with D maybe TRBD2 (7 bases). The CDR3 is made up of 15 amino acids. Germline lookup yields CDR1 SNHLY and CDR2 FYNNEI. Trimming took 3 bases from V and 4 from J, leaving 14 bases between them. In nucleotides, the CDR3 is TGTGCCAGCAGTGAGCTCGGGGAGGGGGCAGATACGCAGTATTTT. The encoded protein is CASSELGEGADTQYF.

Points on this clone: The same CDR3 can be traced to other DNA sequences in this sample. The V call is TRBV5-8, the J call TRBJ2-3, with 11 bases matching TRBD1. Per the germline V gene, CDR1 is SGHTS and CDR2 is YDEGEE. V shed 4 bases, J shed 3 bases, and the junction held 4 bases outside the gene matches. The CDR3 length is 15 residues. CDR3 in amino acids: CASSPGTGGTDTQYF. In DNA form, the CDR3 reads TGTGCCAGCAGCCCCGGGACAGGGGGAACAGATACGCAGTATTTT.

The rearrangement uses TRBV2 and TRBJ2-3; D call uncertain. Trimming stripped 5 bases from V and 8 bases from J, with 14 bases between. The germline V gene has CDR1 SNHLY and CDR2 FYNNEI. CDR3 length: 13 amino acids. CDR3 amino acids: CASSLGSTFTQYF. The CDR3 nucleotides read TGTGCCAGCAGTCTGGGCTCAACCTTTACGCAGTATTTT.

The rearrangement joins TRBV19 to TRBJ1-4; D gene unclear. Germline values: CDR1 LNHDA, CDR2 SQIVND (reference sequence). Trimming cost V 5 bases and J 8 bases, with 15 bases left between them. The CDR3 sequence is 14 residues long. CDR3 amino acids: CASSPTQALEKLFF. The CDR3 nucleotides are TGTGCCAGTAGTCCGACACAAGCTTTGGAAAAACTGTTTTTT.

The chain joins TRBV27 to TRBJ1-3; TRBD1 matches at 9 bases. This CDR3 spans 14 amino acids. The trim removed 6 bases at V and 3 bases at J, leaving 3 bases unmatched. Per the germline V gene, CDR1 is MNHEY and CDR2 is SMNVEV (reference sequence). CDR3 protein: CASSRTGDGNTIYF. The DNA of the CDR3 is TGTGCCAGCAGCCGGACAGGGGATGGAAACACCATATATTTT.

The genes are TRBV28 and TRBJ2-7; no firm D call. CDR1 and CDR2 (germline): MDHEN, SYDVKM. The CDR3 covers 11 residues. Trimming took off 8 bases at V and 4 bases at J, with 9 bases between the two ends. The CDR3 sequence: CASYLTYEQYF. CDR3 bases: TGTGCCAGCTATCTTACTTACGAGCAGTACTTC.

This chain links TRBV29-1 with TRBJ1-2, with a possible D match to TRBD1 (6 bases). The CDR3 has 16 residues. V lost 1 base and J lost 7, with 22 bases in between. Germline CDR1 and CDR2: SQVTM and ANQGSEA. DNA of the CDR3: TGCAGCGTTGAAGCGACCGGAGGACAGTCAGGCCGTGGCTACACCTTC. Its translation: CSVEATGGQSGRGYTF.

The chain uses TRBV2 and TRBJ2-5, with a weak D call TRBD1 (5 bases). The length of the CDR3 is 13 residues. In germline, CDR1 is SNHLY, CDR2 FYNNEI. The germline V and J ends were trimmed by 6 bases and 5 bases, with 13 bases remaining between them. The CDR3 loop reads CASRTAPSETQYF. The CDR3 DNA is TGTGCCAGCAGGACAGCGCCCTCGGAGACCCAGTACTTC.

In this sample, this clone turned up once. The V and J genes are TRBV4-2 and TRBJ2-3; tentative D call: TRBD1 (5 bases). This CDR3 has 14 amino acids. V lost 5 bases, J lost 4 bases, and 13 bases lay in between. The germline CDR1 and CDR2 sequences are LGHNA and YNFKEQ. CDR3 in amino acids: CASSRGESPDTQYF. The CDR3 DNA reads TGTGCCAGCAGCAGGGGTGAGAGCCCAGATACGCAGTATTTT.

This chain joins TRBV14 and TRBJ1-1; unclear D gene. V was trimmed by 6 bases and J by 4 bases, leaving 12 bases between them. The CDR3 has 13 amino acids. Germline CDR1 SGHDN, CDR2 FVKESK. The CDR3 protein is CASRLSAATEAFF. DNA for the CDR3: TGTGCCAGCAGACTATCAGCAGCCACTGAAGCTTTCTTT.

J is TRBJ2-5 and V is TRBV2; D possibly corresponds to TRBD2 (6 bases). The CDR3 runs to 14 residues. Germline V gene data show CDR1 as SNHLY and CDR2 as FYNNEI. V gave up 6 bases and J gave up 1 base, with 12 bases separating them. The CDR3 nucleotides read TGTGCCAGCAGGGCCCAGGAGGGCCAAGAGACCCAGTACTTC. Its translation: CASRAQEGQETQYF. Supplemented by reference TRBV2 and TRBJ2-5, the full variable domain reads EPEVTQTPSHQVTQMGQEVILRCVPISNHLYFYWYRQILGQKVEFLVSFYNNEISEKSEIFDDQFSVERPDGSNFTLKIRSTKLEDSAMYFCASRAQEGQETQYFGPGTRLLVL.

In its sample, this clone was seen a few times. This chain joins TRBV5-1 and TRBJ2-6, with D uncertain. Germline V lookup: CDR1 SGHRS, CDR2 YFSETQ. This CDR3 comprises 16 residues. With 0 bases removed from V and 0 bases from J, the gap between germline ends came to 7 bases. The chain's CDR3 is CASSLAPSSGANVLTF. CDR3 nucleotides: TGCGCCAGCAGCTTGGCCCCGAGCTCTGGGGCCAACGTCCTGACTTTC.

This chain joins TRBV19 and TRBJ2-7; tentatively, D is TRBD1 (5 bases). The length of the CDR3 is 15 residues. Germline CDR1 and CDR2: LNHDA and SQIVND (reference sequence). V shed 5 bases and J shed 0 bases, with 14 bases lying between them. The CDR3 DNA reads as TGTGCCAGTAGTGTCGACAGATCTGCCTCCTACGAGCAGTACTTC. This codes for CASSVDRSASYEQYF.

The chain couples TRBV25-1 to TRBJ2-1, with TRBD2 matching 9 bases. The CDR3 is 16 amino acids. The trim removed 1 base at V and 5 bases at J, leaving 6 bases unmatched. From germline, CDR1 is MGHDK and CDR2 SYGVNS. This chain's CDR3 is CASSESLAGKNNEQFF. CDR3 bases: TGTGCCAGCAGTGAATCCCTAGCGGGAAAGAACAATGAGCAGTTCTTC. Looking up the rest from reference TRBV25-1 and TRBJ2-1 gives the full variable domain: EADIYQTPRYLVIGTGKKITLECSQTMGHDKMYWYQQDPGMELHLIHYSYGVNSTEKGDLSSESTVSRIRTEHFPLTLESARPSHTSQYLCASSESLAGKNNEQFFGPGTRLTVL.

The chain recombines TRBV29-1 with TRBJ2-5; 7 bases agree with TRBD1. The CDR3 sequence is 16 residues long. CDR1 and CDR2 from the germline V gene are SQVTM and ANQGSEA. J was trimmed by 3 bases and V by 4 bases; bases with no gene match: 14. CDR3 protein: CSVVPRWGQGEETQYF. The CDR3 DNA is TGCAGCGTTGTCCCCCGGTGGGGGCAGGGGGAAGAGACCCAGTACTTC.